This T cell receptor (beta chain) appears in the sequencing data of a study of graft-versus-host responses after intestinal transplantation. Study background: All recipients were transplanted with multivisceral, liver-intestinal, or isolated intestinal grafts. Anti-thymocyte globulin was used for induction in all recipients, who then took tacrolimus and steroids for approximately 3 years. Overall study results and limits: Some GvH clones appeared in ileal mucosa or blood before recipient bone marrow. Early post-transplant falls in HvG clones accompanied the peak levels of circulating GvH clones.

This table comes from immunoSEQ multiplex PCR, and its TCRdb copy is limited to in-frame clones, with some not included. The profile shows about 81,000 clones, roughly 89% of them singletons. Concerning this clone: Its specificity is not known.

Trimming stripped 7 bases from V and 8 bases from J, with 17 bases between. This CDR3 contains 13 residues. Per the germline V gene, CDR1 is MNHEY and CDR2 is SMNVEV (reference sequence). Material: unstimulated CD4+ T cells sorted from spleen or lymph node cells, obtained before intestinal transplant. This TCR was recovered from a human donor who received an intestinal transplant. The chain carries TRBV27 and TRBJ1-1; D not certain. Written as DNA, the CDR3 is TGTGCCAGCACCCCTCAGGTCGGCAGGGAAGCTTTCTTT. Protein product: CASTPQVGREAFF.